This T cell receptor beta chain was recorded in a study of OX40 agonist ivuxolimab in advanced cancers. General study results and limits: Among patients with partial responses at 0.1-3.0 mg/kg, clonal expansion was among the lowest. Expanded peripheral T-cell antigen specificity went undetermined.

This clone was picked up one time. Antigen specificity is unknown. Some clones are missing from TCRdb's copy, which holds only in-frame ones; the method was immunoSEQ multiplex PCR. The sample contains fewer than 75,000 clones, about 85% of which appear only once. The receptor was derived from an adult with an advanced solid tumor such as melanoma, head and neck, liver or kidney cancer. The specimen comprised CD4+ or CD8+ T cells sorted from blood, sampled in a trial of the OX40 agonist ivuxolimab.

CDR3 in DNA: TGTGCCAGCTCATTCAGCGGGGGCGGGTACGAGCAGTACTTC. Its translation is CASSFSGGGYEQYF. J is TRBJ2-7 and V is TRBV18, with 8 positions matching TRBD2. After removal of 5 bases from V and 4 bases from J, the junction contained 7 bases not matched to a gene. This CDR3 is built from 14 residues. Germline CDR1 is KGHSH and CDR2 is LQKENI.